A single sample is the source of the 28 T cell receptor beta chains below, sequenced in a study of blood T cells in healthy people across ages. Alongside a J-beta primer mix, a sample-barcoded 5' primer served in a second PCR lasting 7 to 11 cycles. Each CDR3 protein is one row after TCRdb ran MiXCR on the 5' RACE reads. The sample contains approximately 580,000 distinct CDR3 sequences, around 24% of which appear only once. The data were also submitted as part of a second study, on T cells of mothers and their children.

What was sequenced was blood. The receptors shown here come from a boy between 10 and 17 years old in good health.

This chain joins TRBV3-1 and TRBJ2-7; no clear D. The CDR3 loop spans 13 amino acids. V was pared by 2 bases and J by 0 bases, with 5 bases between. CDR1 is LGHDT, CDR2 YNNKEL, per germline (reference sequence). The CDR3 reads CASSQLRSYEQYF. CDR3 nucleotide sequence: TGTGCCAGCAGCCAACTACGCTCCTACGAGCAGTACTTC.

This clonotype showed up just a few times. This sequence joins TRBV6-2 or TRBV6-3 and TRBJ2-3; 14 bases agree with TRBD2. J was trimmed by 8 bases and V by 5 bases; bases with no gene match: 6. Per germline, CDR1 MNHEY and CDR2 SVGEGT. This CDR3 contains 15 residues. The CDR3 reads CASSRLAGGPGTQYF. DNA for the CDR3: TGTGCCAGCAGTAGACTAGCGGGAGGGCCAGGTACGCAGTATTTT.

V usage is TRBV5-1 and J usage is TRBJ2-7; 7 positions agree with TRBD1. Germline CDR1 SGHRS, CDR2 YFSETQ. V lost 4 bases, J lost 2 bases, and 6 bases stayed unmatched. This CDR3 is 14 amino acids long. Here the CDR3 reads CASSHRQGPYEQYF. CDR3 DNA: TGCGCCAGCAGCCATCGACAGGGCCCCTACGAGCAGTACTTC.

This clonotype was detected only a few times. J is TRBJ2-2 and V is TRBV5-1, with D perhaps assigned TRBD1 or TRBD2 (5 bases each). Germline values: CDR1 SGHRS, CDR2 YFSETQ. This CDR3 contains 17 residues. The V end lost 3 bases, the J end lost 6 bases, and 21 bases lay between the germline ends. CDR3 sequence (DNA): TGCGCCAGCAGCTCAAGGACCGGGACGGGGATTGCCGGGGAGCTGTTTTTT. It specifies CASSSRTGTGIAGELFF.

The chain employs TRBV6-2 or TRBV6-3 and TRBJ2-7; 10 positions agree with TRBD2. Germline-derived CDR1 and CDR2 are MNHEY and SVGEGT. The CDR3 extends over 14 amino acids. V gave up 6 bases and J gave up 3 bases; unmatched junction bases: 5. The CDR3 loop is CASSRTSGNYEQYF. The CDR3 DNA reads as TGTGCCAGCAGCCGGACTAGCGGAAACTACGAGCAGTACTTC.

The chain links TRBV20-1 to TRBJ2-1, with 9 bases lining up with TRBD2. There are 15 residues in the CDR3. Germline CDR1 reads DFQATT; CDR2 reads SNEGSKA (reference sequence). Trimming took 1 base from V and 2 from J; bases not matched to a gene: 3. DNA for the CDR3: TGCAGTGCTAGAGGTTTAGCGGGAGCCTACAATGAGCAGTTCTTC. Translation: CSARGLAGAYNEQFF.

The V call is TRBV6-6, the J call TRBJ2-5; 12 positions match TRBD1. The CDR3 contains 15 residues. V lost 5 bases and J lost 5; bases outside the gene matches: 6. Germline V gene lookup returns CDR1 MNHNY and CDR2 SVGAGI (reference sequence). Written as DNA, the CDR3 is TGTGCCAGCAGTCCCGGGACAGGGGGCCGGGAGACCCAGTACTTC. It yields the protein CASSPGTGGRETQYF.

Notes on this clonotype: A read error may produce the germline difference seen at one junction end. V and J are TRBV27 and TRBJ2-6; TRBD1 aligns across 9 bases. The CDR3 runs to 17 residues. Germline V gene lookup returns CDR1 MNHEY and CDR2 SMNVEV (reference sequence). CDR3 nucleotide sequence: TGTGTCAGCAGTCCAGGGACAGGGACCTCTGGGGCCAACGTCCTGACTTTC. Translated, it gives CVSSPGTGTSGANVLTF.

The chain couples TRBV7-9 to TRBJ2-7; perhaps TRBD2 as D (6 bases). V was cut by 3 bases and J by 3 bases, with 9 bases left in between. The CDR3 consists of 13 residues. Germline V lookup: CDR1 SEHNR, CDR2 FQNEAQ (reference sequence). The CDR3 region has the DNA TGTGCCAGCAGCTTCGCGGGGAACTACGAGCAGTACTTC. Translation gives CASSFAGNYEQYF. The whole variable domain, filled in from reference TRBV7-9 and TRBJ2-7, reads DTGVSQNPRHKITKRGQNVTFRCDPISEHNRLYWYRQTLGQGPEFLTYFQNEAQLEKSRLLSDRFSAERPKGSFSTLEIQRTEQGDSAMYLCASSFAGNYEQYFGPGTRLTVT.

A few counts support this clonotype. The chain joins TRBV11-2 to TRBJ1-6; TRBD1 agrees at 7 bases. The CDR3 totals 14 residues. J lost 7 bases, V lost 4 bases, and 4 bases had no gene match. Germline V CDR1 and CDR2: SGHAT, FQNNGV. CDR3 DNA: TGTGCCAGCAGCTGGGACAGCCCCAATTCACCCCTCCACTTT. The encoded protein is CASSWDSPNSPLHF.

This clonotype was picked up a small number of times. The V and J genes are TRBV5-6 and TRBJ2-1; 11 nucleotides align to TRBD2. CDR3 length equals 14 residues. CDR1 is SGHDT, CDR2 YYEEEE, per germline. The trim removed 4 bases at V and 10 bases at J, leaving 7 bases unmatched. CDR3: CASSPTLAGAEQFF. The CDR3 DNA is TGTGCCAGCAGCCCTACACTAGCGGGAGCCGAGCAGTTCTTC.

The chain is built from TRBV12-3 or TRBV12-4 and TRBJ1-5, with D tentatively TRBD1 (6 bases). V lost 5 bases, J lost 4 bases, and 15 bases lay in between. The CDR3 contains 15 residues. In DNA, the CDR3 is TGTGCCAGCAGTCCGGGGGGGGCTGGTAATCAGCCCCAGCATTTT. Amino acids: CASSPGGAGNQPQHF.

The chain employs TRBV20-1 and TRBJ1-6, with D possibly matching TRBD1 (6 bases). Germline CDR1 reads DFQATT; CDR2 reads SNEGSKA (reference sequence). The CDR3 has 17 amino acids. V was shortened by 0 bases and J by 6 bases, with 18 bases between the two germline ends. The CDR3 loop is CSARDPTGTNFNSPLHF. The CDR3 DNA reads TGCAGTGCTAGAGATCCCACAGGGACGAACTTTAATTCACCCCTCCACTTT.

The chain employs TRBV12-3 or TRBV12-4 and TRBJ2-2; D may be TRBD2 (6 bases). Between the trimmed V and J ends, which lost 7 bases and 7 bases, there was a span of 19 bases. CDR3 length: 15 residues. The CDR3 protein is CASKSPAGKGGELFF. In DNA, the CDR3 is TGTGCCAGCAAAAGTCCGGCGGGAAAGGGCGGGGAGCTGTTTTTT.

This clonotype was seen only a few times. The rearrangement links TRBV20-1 to TRBJ1-6; D is unclear. The germline V gene has CDR1 DFQATT and CDR2 SNEGSKA (reference sequence). There are 17 residues in the CDR3. V lost 6 bases and J 7 bases, leaving 25 bases between the germline ends. Written as DNA, the CDR3 is TGCAGTGCCCCACGCGGAGCAGGATACTTTGGCAATTCACCCCTCCACTTT. Encoded protein: CSAPRGAGYFGNSPLHF.

A few counts support this clonotype. The chain is built from TRBV12-3 or TRBV12-4 and TRBJ2-5; D may correspond to TRBD1 or TRBD2 (5 bases each). The last part of the DNA fits TRBJ2-1 better; the J call may be wrong. This CDR3 is 14 amino acids long. CDR3 loop: CASSTGTPGNEQFF. The CDR3 nucleotides are TGTGCCAGCAGTACCGGGACCCCGGGGAATGAGCAGTTCTTC.

This clonotype was observed a handful of times. V is TRBV5-5 and J is TRBJ2-1; D is perhaps TRBD1 (7 bases). The CDR3 is 14 amino acids. Per the germline V gene, CDR1 is SGHKS and CDR2 is YYEKEE (reference sequence). V was cut by 4 bases and J by 8 bases, with 16 bases left in between. The CDR3 DNA follows: TGTGCCAGCAGCGACAGCTCCAGGGGGGATGAGCAGTTCTTC. Residues: CASSDSSRGDEQFF.

This clonotype was observed many times. CDR3 sequence: CASSFSGGGKETQYF. In DNA form, the CDR3 reads TGTGCCAGCAGCTTTAGTGGTGGCGGCAAAGAGACCCAGTACTTC. The chain joins TRBV7-8 to TRBJ2-5; no clear D gene. The CDR3 spans 15 residues. V gave up 3 bases and J gave up 3 bases, with 14 bases separating them. Germline V gene lookup returns CDR1 SGHVS and CDR2 FQNEAQ.

In this sample, this clonotype turned up a few times. A junction end diverges from the germline sequence, so it may reflect a read error. The rearrangement uses TRBV14 and TRBJ2-5; D might be TRBD2 (6 bases). The CDR3 contains 15 residues. Per the germline V gene, CDR1 is SGHDN and CDR2 is FVKESK. CDR3 loop: CASGQGVSAGETQYF. DNA for the CDR3: TGTGCCAGCGGCCAAGGGGTATCGGCGGGGGAGACCCAGTACTTC.

In this sample, this clonotype turned up a few times. Given the absence of the conserved phenylalanine or tryptophan at the CDR3 end, a read error is likely. The genes are TRBV12-3 or TRBV12-4 and TRBJ2-2, with 14 positions matching TRBD2. Germline trimming cut 2 bases from V and 5 bases from J; bases unmatched to any gene: 16. This CDR3 spans 21 amino acids. This chain's CDR3 is CASSLHSPLTSGRALTGELFL. As DNA, the CDR3 is TGTGCCAGCAGTTTACATAGCCCTCTGACTAGCGGGAGGGCCTTGACCGGGGAGCTGTTTCTT.

CDR3 in amino acids: CASSVVGEQFF. The CDR3, as DNA: TGCGCCAGCAGCGTAGTAGGGGAGCAGTTCTTC. V usage is TRBV4-1 and J usage is TRBJ2-1; unclear D gene. Looked up from germline, CDR1 is MGHRA and CDR2 is YSYEKL. CDR3 size: 11 residues. Trimming removed 5 bases from V and 10 bases from J, with 9 bases in between.

This chain uses TRBV9 with TRBJ2-1; D is tentatively TRBD1 or TRBD2 (5 bases each). Trimming left V 0 bases short and J 9 bases short, with 13 bases between. This CDR3 is built from 14 residues. Germline values: CDR1 SGDLS, CDR2 YYNGEE. CDR3 DNA: TGTGCCAGCAGCGTAGCTGTGGGGACGGGTGAGCAGTTCTTC. Protein sequence: CASSVAVGTGEQFF.

This chain connects TRBV28 to TRBJ2-3; D not resolved. The V gene's germline CDR1 is MDHEN and CDR2 SYDVKM. Trimming removed 7 bases from V and 3 bases from J, with 11 bases in between. The CDR3 length is 13 residues. The CDR3 nucleotides are TGTGCCAGCAATGGGTTTGGGACAGATACGCAGTATTTT. Translated, it gives CASNGFGTDTQYF. Combining the CDR3 with reference TRBV28 and TRBJ2-3 gives the whole variable domain DVKVTQSSRYLVKRTGEKVFLECVQDMDHENMFWYRQDPGLGLRLIYFSYDVKMKEKGDIPEGYSVSREKKERFSLILESASTNQTSMYLCASNGFGTDTQYFGPGTRLTVL.

The chain links TRBV27 to TRBJ2-7; D is unresolved. Germline lookup yields CDR1 MNHEY and CDR2 SMNVEV (reference sequence). The length of the CDR3 is 12 residues. The V gene lost 6 bases and the J gene lost 3 bases, with 9 bases spanning the gap. The CDR3 DNA reads as TGTGCCAGCAGGGGAAACTACTACGAGCAGTACTTC. Translated, it gives CASRGNYYEQYF.

The V gene is TRBV19, the J gene TRBJ2-2; TRBD2 agrees at 9 bases. The germline V gene has CDR1 LNHDA and CDR2 SQIVND (reference sequence). After removal of 1 base from V and 4 bases from J, the junction contained 4 bases not matched to a gene. This CDR3 has 16 residues. CDR3 residues: CASSIVAGESTGELFF. The CDR3 DNA reads as TGTGCCAGTAGTATAGTAGCGGGGGAGAGCACCGGGGAGCTGTTTTTT. Variable domain in full (rest from reference TRBV19 and TRBJ2-2): DGGITQSPKYLFRKEGQNVTLSCEQNLNHDAMYWYRQDPGQGLRLIYYSQIVNDFQKGDIAEGYSVSREKKESFPLTVTSAQKNPTAFYLCASSIVAGESTGELFFGEGSRLTVL.

This chain joins TRBV20-1 and TRBJ2-5; D ambiguous. Germline loops: CDR1 DFQATT, CDR2 SNEGSKA (reference sequence). This CDR3 is 13 amino acids long. The V end lost 0 bases, the J end lost 5 bases, and 10 bases lay between the germline ends. CDR3 DNA sequence: TGCAGTGCTAGAGACGAAATCTTTGAGACCCAGTACTTC. Protein product: CSARDEIFETQYF.

The rearrangement links TRBV6-6 to TRBJ2-7; unclear D gene. Germline values: CDR1 MNHNY, CDR2 SVGAGI (reference sequence). The ends were cut back, 0 bases at V and 6 bases at J, with 3 bases in the middle. The CDR3 contains 11 residues. CDR3 region: CASSYSSEQYF. For the CDR3, the DNA is TGTGCCAGCAGTTACTCTTCCGAGCAGTACTTC.

Comments on this clonotype: Sequence at one end of the junction differs from germline and may be a read error. This rearrangement joins TRBV12-3 or TRBV12-4 to TRBJ1-5; D ambiguous. The CDR3 has 15 residues. The CDR3 DNA sequence: TGTGCCAGCAGTTTGGCAGTACATAGCAATCAGCCCAAGCATTTT. This gives the protein CASSLAVHSNQPKHF.